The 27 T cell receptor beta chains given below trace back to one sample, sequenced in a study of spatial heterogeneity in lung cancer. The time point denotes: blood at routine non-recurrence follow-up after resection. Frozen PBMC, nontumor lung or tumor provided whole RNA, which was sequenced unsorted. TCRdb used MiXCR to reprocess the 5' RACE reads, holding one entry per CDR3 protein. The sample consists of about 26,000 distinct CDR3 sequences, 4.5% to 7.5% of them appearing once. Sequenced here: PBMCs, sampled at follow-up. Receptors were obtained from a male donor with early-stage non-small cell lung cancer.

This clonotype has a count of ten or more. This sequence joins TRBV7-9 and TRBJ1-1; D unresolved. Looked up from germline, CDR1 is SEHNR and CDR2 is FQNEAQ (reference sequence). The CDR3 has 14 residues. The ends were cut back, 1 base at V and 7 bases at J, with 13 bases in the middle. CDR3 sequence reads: CASSLVGSGDEAFF. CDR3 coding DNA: TGTGCCAGCAGCTTAGTGGGGTCAGGCGATGAAGCTTTCTTT.

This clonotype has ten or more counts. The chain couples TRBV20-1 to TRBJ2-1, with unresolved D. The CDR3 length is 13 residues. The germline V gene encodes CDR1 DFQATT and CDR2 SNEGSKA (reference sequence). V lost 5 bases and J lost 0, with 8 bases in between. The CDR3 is CSAPRSSYNEQFF. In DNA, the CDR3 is TGCAGTGCTCCCCGAAGCTCCTACAATGAGCAGTTCTTC.

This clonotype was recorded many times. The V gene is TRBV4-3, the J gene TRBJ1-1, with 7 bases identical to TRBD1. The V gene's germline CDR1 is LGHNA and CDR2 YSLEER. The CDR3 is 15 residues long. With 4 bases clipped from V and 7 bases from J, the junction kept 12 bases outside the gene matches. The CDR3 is CASSRGGTLGNEAFF. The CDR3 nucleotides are TGCGCCAGCAGCCGAGGGGGCACATTGGGGAATGAAGCTTTCTTT.

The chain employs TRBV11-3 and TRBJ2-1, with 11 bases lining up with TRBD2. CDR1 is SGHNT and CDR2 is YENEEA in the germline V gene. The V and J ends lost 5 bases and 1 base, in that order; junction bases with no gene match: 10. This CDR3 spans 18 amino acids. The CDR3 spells CASSPGTSGGGSYNEQFF. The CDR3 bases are TGTGCCAGCAGCCCGGGGACTAGCGGAGGGGGGTCCTACAATGAGCAGTTCTTC.

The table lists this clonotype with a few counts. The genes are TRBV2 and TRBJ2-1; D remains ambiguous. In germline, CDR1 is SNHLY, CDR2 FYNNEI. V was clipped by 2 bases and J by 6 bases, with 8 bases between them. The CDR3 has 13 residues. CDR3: CASSEFGVNEQFF. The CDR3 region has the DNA TGTGCCAGCAGTGAATTCGGAGTCAATGAGCAGTTCTTC.

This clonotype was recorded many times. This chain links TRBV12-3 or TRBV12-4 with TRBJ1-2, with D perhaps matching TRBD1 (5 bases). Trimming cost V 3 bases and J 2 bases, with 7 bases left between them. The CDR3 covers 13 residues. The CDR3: CASSFEGNYGYTF. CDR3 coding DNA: TGTGCCAGCAGTTTCGAGGGGAACTATGGCTACACCTTC.

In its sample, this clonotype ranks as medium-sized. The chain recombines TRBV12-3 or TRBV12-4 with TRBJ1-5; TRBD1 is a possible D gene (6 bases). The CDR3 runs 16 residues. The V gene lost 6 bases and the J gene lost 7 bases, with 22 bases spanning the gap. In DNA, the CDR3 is TGTGCCAGCAGCCCCCCGGGACAATTCCTTGGGCAGCCCCAGCATTTT. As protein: CASSPPGQFLGQPQHF.

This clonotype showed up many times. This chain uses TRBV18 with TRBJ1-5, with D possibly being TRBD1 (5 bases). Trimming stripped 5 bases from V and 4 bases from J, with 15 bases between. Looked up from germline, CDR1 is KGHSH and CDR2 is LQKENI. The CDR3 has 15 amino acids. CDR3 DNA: TGTGCCAGCTCAGCTGGCAGGGAGGGGAATCAGCCCCAGCATTTT. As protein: CASSAGREGNQPQHF.

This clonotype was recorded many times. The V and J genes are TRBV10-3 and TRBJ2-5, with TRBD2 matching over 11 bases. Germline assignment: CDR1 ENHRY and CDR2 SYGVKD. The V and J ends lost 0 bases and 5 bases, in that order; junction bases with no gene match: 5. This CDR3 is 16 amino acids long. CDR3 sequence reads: CAISESTSGSFETQYF. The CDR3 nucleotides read TGTGCCATCAGTGAGTCAACTAGCGGGAGTTTCGAGACCCAGTACTTC.

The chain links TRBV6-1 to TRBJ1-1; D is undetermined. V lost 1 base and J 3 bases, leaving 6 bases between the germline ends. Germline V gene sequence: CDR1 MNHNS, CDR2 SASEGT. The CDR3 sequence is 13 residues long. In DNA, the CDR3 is TGTGCCAGCAGTGAAGGCGGGGACACTGAAGCTTTCTTT. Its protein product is CASSEGGDTEAFF.

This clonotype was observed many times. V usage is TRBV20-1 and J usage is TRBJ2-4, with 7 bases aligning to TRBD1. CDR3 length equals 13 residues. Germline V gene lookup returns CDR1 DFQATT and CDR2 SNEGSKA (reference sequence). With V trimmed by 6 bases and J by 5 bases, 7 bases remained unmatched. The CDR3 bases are TGCAGTGCCATCCGACAGGGAGAAAACATTCAGTACTTC. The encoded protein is CSAIRQGENIQYF.

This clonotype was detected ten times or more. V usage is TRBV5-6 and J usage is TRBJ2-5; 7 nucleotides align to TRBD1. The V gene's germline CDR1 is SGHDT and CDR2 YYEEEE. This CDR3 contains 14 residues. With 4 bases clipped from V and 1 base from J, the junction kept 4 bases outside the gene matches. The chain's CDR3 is CASSMGTVQETQYF. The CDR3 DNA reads TGTGCCAGCAGCATGGGGACAGTCCAAGAGACCCAGTACTTC.

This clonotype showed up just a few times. This chain's CDR3 is CAWSVPLAVNRDTQYF. DNA for the CDR3: TGTGCCTGGAGTGTACCACTAGCGGTCAACAGGGATACGCAGTATTTT. V and J are TRBV30 and TRBJ2-3, with TRBD2 identical over 8 bases. CDR3 length equals 16 residues. Germline assignment: CDR1 GTSNPN and CDR2 SVGIG (reference sequence). V lost 0 bases to trimming and J lost 6 bases; unmatched junction nucleotides: 11. The variable domain in full, completed from reference TRBV30 and TRBJ2-3, reads SQTIHQWPATLVQPVGSPLSLECTVEGTSNPNLYWYRQAAGRGLQLLFYSVGIGQISSEVPQNLSASRPQDRQFILSSKKLLLSDSGFYLCAWSVPLAVNRDTQYFGPGTRLTVL.

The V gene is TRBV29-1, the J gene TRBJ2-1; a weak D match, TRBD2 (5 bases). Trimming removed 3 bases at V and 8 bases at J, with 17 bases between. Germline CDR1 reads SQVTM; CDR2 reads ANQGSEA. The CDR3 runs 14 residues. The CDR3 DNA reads TGCAGCGTTGATGAGGGCCGGGGAAAATATGAGCAGTTCTTC. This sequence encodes CSVDEGRGKYEQFF.

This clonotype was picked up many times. CDR3 bases: TGCAGTGCCAGTACAGATAGCAATCAGCCCCAGCATTTT. This gives the protein CSASTDSNQPQHF. The chain combines TRBV20-1 with TRBJ1-5, with D uncertain. The V end was cut by 6 bases, the J end by 0 bases, with 9 bases between. This CDR3 contains 13 residues. The germline V gene encodes CDR1 DFQATT and CDR2 SNEGSKA (reference sequence).

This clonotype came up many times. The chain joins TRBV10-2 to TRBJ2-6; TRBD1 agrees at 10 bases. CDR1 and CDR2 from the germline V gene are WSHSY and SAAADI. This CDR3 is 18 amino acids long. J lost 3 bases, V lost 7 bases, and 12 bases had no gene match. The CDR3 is CASTSGDRGISGANVLTF. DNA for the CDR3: TGCGCCAGCACCTCCGGGGACAGGGGAATAAGTGGGGCCAACGTCCTGACTTTC.

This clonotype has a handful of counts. The chain's CDR3 is CASSLGSGGTVTDTQYF. The CDR3, as DNA: TGTGCCAGCAGCTTAGGGAGCGGGGGGACAGTCACAGATACGCAGTATTTT. J is TRBJ2-3 and V is TRBV7-2, with 9 positions matching TRBD2. V lost 1 base and J lost 2; bases outside the gene matches: 7. The CDR3 contains 17 residues. Germline V gives CDR1 SGHTA, CDR2 FQGNSA. Full variable domain (remainder filled in from reference TRBV7-2 and TRBJ2-3): GAGVSQSPSNKVTEKGKDVELRCDPISGHTALYWYRQSLGQGLEFLIYFQGNSAPDKSGLPSDRFSAERTGGSVSTLTIQRTQQEDSAVYLCASSLGSGGTVTDTQYFGPGTRLTVL.

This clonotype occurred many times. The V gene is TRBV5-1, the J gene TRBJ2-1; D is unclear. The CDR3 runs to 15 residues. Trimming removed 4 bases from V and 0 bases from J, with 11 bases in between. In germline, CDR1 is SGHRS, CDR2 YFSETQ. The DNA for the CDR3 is TGCGCCAGCAGCGTGAGCCTTGGCTCCTACAATGAGCAGTTCTTC. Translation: CASSVSLGSYNEQFF. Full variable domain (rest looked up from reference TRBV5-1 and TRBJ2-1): KAGVTQTPRYLIKTRGQQVTLSCSPISGHRSVSWYQQTPGQGLQFLFEYFSETQRNKGNFPGRFSGRQFSNSRSEMNVSTLELGDSALYLCASSVSLGSYNEQFFGPGTRLTVL.

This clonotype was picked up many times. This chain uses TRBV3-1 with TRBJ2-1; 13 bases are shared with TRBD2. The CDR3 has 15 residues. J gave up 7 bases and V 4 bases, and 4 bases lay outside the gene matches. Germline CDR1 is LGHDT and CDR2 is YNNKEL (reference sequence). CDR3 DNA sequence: TGTGCCAGCAGCCCGGGACTAGCGGGACTGAATGAGCAGTTCTTC. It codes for CASSPGLAGLNEQFF.

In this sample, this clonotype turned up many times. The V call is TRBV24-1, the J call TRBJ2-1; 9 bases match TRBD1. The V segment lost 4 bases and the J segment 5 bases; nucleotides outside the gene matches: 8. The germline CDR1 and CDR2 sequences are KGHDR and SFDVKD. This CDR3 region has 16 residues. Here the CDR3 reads CATSDARTGANNEQFF. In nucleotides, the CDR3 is TGTGCCACCAGTGACGCTCGGACAGGGGCCAACAATGAGCAGTTCTTC.

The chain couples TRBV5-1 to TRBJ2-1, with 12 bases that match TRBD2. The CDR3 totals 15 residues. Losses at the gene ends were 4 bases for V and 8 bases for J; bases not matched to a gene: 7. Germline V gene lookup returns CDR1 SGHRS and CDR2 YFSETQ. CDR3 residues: CASSDRTSGTDEQFF. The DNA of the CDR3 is TGCGCCAGCAGCGATAGGACTAGCGGGACCGATGAGCAGTTCTTC.

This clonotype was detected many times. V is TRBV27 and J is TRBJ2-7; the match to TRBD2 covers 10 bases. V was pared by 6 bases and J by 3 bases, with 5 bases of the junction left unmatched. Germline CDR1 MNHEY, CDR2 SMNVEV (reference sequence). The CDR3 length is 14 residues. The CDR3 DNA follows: TGTGCCAGCAGCGAGACTAGCGGGTTCTACGAGCAGTACGTC. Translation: CASSETSGFYEQYV.

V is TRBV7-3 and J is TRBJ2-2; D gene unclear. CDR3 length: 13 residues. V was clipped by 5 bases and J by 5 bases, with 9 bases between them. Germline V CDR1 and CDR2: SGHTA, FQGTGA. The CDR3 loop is CASSPGTTGELFF. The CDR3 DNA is TGTGCCAGCAGCCCTGGAACGACCGGGGAGCTGTTTTTT.

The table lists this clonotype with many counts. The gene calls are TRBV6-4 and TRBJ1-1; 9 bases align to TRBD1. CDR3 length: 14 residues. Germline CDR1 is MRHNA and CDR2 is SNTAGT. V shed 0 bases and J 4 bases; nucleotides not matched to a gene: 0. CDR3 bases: TGTGCCAGCAGTGACTCGGACAGGGGCACTGAAGCTTTCTTT. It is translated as CASSDSDRGTEAFF.

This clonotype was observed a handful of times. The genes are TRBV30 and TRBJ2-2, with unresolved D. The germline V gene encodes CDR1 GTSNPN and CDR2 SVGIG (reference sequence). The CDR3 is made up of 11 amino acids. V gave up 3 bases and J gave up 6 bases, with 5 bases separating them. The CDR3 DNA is TGTGCCTGGAGCGGTGCCGGGGAGCTGTTTTTT. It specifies CAWSGAGELFF.

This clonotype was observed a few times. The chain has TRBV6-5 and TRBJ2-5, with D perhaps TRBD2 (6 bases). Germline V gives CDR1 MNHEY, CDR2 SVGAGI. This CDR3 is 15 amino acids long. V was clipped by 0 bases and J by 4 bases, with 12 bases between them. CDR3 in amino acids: CASSYSGGARETQYF. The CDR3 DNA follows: TGTGCCAGCAGTTACTCGGGGGGAGCACGAGAGACCCAGTACTTC.

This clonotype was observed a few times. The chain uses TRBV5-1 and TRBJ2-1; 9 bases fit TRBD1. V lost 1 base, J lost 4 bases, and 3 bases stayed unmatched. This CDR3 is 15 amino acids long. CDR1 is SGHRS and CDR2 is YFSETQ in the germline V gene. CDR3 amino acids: CASSLSGQGYNEQFF. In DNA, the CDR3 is TGCGCCAGCAGCTTGTCGGGACAGGGATACAATGAGCAGTTCTTC.